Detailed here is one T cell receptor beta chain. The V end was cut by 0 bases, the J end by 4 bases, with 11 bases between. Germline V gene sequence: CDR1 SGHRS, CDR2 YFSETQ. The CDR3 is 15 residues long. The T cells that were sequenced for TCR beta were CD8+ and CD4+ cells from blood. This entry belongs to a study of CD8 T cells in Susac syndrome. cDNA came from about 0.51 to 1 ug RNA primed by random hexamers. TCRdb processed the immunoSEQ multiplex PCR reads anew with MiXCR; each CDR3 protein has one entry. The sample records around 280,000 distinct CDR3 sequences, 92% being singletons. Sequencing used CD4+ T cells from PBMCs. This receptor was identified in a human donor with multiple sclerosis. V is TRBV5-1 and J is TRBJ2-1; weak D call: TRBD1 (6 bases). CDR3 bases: TGCGCCAGCAGCTTGGGGGACACTCGATACAATGAGCAGTTCTTC. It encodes CASSLGDTRYNEQFF.